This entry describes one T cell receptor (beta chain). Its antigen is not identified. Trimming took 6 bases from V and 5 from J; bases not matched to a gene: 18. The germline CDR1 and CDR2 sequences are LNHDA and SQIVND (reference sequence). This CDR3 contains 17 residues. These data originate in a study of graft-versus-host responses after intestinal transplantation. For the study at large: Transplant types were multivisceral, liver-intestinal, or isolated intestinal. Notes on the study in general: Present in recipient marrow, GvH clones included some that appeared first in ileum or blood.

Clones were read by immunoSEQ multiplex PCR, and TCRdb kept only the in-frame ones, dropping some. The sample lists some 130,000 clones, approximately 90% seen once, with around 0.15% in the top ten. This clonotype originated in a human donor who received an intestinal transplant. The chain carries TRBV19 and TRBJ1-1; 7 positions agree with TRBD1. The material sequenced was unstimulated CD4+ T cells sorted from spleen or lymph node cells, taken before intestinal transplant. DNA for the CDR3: TGTGCCAGTAGGACCTCTTTAGGGGGCTGGTTGAGGACTGAAGCTTTCTTT. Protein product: CASRTSLGGWLRTEAFF. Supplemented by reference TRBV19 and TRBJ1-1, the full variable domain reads DGGITQSPKYLFRKEGQNVTLSCEQNLNHDAMYWYRQDPGQGLRLIYYSQIVNDFQKGDIAEGYSVSREKKESFPLTVTSAQKNPTAFYLCASRTSLGGWLRTEAFFGQGTRLTVV.